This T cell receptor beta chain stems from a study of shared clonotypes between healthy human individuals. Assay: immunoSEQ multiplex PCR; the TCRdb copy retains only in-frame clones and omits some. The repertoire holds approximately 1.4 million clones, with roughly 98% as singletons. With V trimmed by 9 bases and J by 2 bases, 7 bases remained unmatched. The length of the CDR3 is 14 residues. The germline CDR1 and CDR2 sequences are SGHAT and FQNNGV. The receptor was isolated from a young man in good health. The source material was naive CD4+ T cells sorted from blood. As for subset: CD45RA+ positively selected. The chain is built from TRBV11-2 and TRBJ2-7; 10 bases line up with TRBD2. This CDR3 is CASRAGGLPYEQYF. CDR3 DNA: TGTGCCAGTAGAGCGGGGGGGCTTCCCTACGAGCAGTACTTC.